These 2 T cell receptor beta chains originate from one sample sequenced in a study of T cells in Graves' hyperthyroidism and ophthalmopathy. What was amplified from RNA transcripts were TCR beta CDR3 regions. The primer set for the first-round RT-PCR of the TCR CDR3 was HTBI. TCRdb recomputed calls from the multiplex PCR reads with MiXCR, one row per CDR3 protein. The sample yields about 420,000 distinct CDR3 sequences, approximately 13% seen once. The material sequenced was blood. These receptors were collected from a woman aged 18-29 years with Graves' hyperthyroidism.

The sample holds a few counts of this clonotype. As DNA, the CDR3 is TGTGCCAGCAGTGATCCCGGTAGCGGGAGTTTGGGCACCGGGGAGCTGTTTTTT. It encodes CASSDPGSGSLGTGELFF. The genes are TRBV2 and TRBJ2-2, with 9 bases aligning to TRBD2. Germline CDR1 and CDR2: SNHLY and FYNNEI. The length of the CDR3 is 18 residues. V was clipped by 3 bases and J by 4 bases; unmatched bases: 12.

In its sample, this clonotype was seen many times. The chain joins TRBV12-3 or TRBV12-4 to TRBJ2-5; D might be TRBD2 (5 bases). Between the trimmed V and J ends, which lost 6 bases and 5 bases, there was a span of 13 bases. This CDR3 comprises 13 residues. This CDR3 is CASSPSGWETQYF. The CDR3 nucleotides are TGTGCCAGCAGCCCCTCGGGGTGGGAGACCCAGTACTTC.